The 25 T cell receptor beta chains below were found in one sample sequenced in a study of spatial heterogeneity in lung cancer (dated by TCRdb to the late 2010s). Preparation of the library involved 5' RACE. The run used a NextSeq 500. TCRdb ran its own pipeline on the public reads, namely fastp trimming at Q25 and MiXCR clone calling, and kept in-frame beta chains. Rows merge per CDR3 protein into single entries with the most common DNA and genes. For this sample there are around 92,000 distinct CDR3 sequences; more than 10% appear just once. About two fifths of the sample goes to the ten largest clones. Sample time point, as interpreted from the label and publication: sample taken at primary tumor resection. For TCR sequencing, whole RNA was extracted from tumor and nontumor lung tissue, or from cryopreserved PBMC samples, and no cell sorting was done. The specimen comprised PBMCs, sampled at surgery. The receptors were sampled from a male donor with early-stage non-small cell lung cancer.

In this sample, this clonotype turned up a few times. The chain has TRBV11-2 and TRBJ1-2; D ambiguous. This CDR3 spans 13 amino acids. Germline V gives CDR1 SGHAT, CDR2 FQNNGV. Trimming removed 5 bases at V and 7 bases at J, with 14 bases between. CDR3 loop: CASSPQISPGYTF. Here the CDR3 DNA reads TGTGCCAGCAGCCCCCAAATCAGCCCTGGCTACACCTTC.

This chain uses TRBV12-3 or TRBV12-4 with TRBJ2-2; D is unresolved. The CDR3 runs 14 residues. V was cut by 3 bases and J by 3 bases, with 8 bases left in between. CDR3 loop: CASSFNLDTGELFF. The CDR3 DNA sequence: TGTGCCAGCAGTTTTAACTTGGACACCGGGGAGCTGTTTTTT.

This clonotype was picked up a small number of times. The chain carries TRBV7-9 and TRBJ2-7, with TRBD1 matching over 8 bases. In germline, CDR1 is SEHNR, CDR2 FQNEAQ (reference sequence). The CDR3 loop spans 16 amino acids. The trim removed 5 bases at V and 2 bases at J, leaving 11 bases unmatched. CDR3 sequence (DNA): TGTGCCAGCAGCCTTAGGTCGGACAGGGCAGCCTACGAGCAGTACTTC. Residues: CASSLRSDRAAYEQYF.

In its sample, this clonotype was seen many times. The chain has TRBV29-1 and TRBJ2-3, with D possibly being TRBD2 (6 bases). This CDR3 is built from 12 residues. V lost 7 bases, J lost 0 bases, and 8 bases lay in between. The germline gives CDR1 SQVTM, CDR2 ANQGSEA. DNA for the CDR3: TGCAGCGGCGGGGCTAGCACAGATACGCAGTATTTT. Amino acid sequence: CSGGASTDTQYF.

This clonotype has a count of ten or more. This rearrangement joins TRBV12-3 or TRBV12-4 to TRBJ1-6, with D tentatively TRBD1 (5 bases). The CDR3 runs to 14 residues. With 2 bases removed from V and 7 bases from J, the gap between germline ends came to 9 bases. CDR3 sequence (DNA): TGTGCCAGCAGTTTACAGGGCGGCAATTCACCCCTCCACTTT. Residues: CASSLQGGNSPLHF.

The rearrangement uses TRBV7-8 and TRBJ2-7; 16 bases align to TRBD2. J gave up 4 bases and V 10 bases, and 10 bases lay outside the gene matches. The CDR3 is made up of 16 amino acids. CDR1 is SGHVS and CDR2 is FQNEAQ in the germline V gene. CDR3 protein: CATPGLAGGPLYEQYF. The CDR3 bases are TGTGCCACTCCGGGACTAGCGGGAGGGCCTTTGTACGAGCAGTACTTC.

This clonotype appeared many times. The chain links TRBV7-2 to TRBJ2-3; D not resolved. CDR3 length: 14 residues. The V end lost 1 base, the J end lost 2 bases, and 7 bases lay between the germline ends. CDR1 is SGHTA and CDR2 is FQGNSA in the germline V gene. The DNA of the CDR3 is TGTGCCAGCAGCTTAGAACATTACACAGATACGCAGTATTTT. Residues: CASSLEHYTDTQYF.

V usage is TRBV5-1 and J usage is TRBJ1-4; 7 positions match TRBD1. The CDR3 runs 15 residues. Germline V gives CDR1 SGHRS, CDR2 YFSETQ. The trim removed 4 bases at V and 5 bases at J, leaving 8 bases unmatched. The CDR3 region is CASSRSGQDNEKLFF. CDR3 in DNA: TGCGCCAGCAGCCGGAGCGGACAGGACAATGAAAAACTGTTTTTT.

The table lists this clonotype with many counts. The chain has TRBV25-1 and TRBJ2-1; possible D gene TRBD2, 6 bases. Per the germline V gene, CDR1 is MGHDK and CDR2 is SYGVNS. CDR3 length equals 14 residues. V was shortened by 6 bases and J by 4 bases, with 13 bases between the two germline ends. The CDR3 bases are TGTGCCAGCAGGGCGGCGGGGCAGTACAATGAGCAGTTCTTC. Translation: CASRAAGQYNEQFF.

J is TRBJ1-6 and V is TRBV4-3; no clear D gene. The germline CDR1 and CDR2 sequences are LGHNA and YSLEER. With 0 bases removed from V and 10 bases from J, the gap between germline ends came to 16 bases. The CDR3 spans 16 residues. This CDR3 reads CASSQEDVTPLSPLHF. The CDR3 nucleotides are TGCGCCAGCAGCCAAGAGGACGTTACGCCACTATCACCCCTCCACTTT.

This clonotype was seen more than once but under ten times. The chain uses TRBV20-1 and TRBJ1-2; D is unresolved. The germline CDR1 and CDR2 sequences are DFQATT and SNEGSKA (reference sequence). Trimming took 6 bases from V and 7 from J, leaving 21 bases between them. The CDR3 is made up of 14 amino acids. CDR3 sequence: CSASPPGQSGGYTF. CDR3 DNA: TGCAGTGCGTCCCCCCCCGGGCAGAGTGGTGGCTACACCTTC.

The chain links TRBV4-3 to TRBJ2-1, with D unresolved. Deletions cut 1 base from V and 8 bases from J, with 15 bases between. Germline V gene lookup returns CDR1 LGHNA and CDR2 YSLEER. The length of the CDR3 is 15 residues. DNA of the CDR3: TGCGCCAGCAGCCAAGGGGCAGGTACTGGCGATGAGCAGTTCTTC. It codes for CASSQGAGTGDEQFF.

The chain is built from TRBV6-2 or TRBV6-3 and TRBJ2-1; D unresolved. Between the trimmed V and J ends, which lost 6 bases and 8 bases, there was a span of 11 bases. Germline CDR1 MNHEY, CDR2 SVGEGT. The CDR3 length is 12 residues. CDR3 sequence reads: CASRTTNHEQFF. The CDR3 DNA reads TGTGCCAGCAGGACGACAAACCATGAGCAGTTCTTC.

This clonotype showed up just once. V is TRBV11-1 and J is TRBJ2-7; D may match TRBD1 or TRBD2 (5 bases each). Germline CDR1 reads SGHAT; CDR2 reads FQDESV (reference sequence). Trimming cost V 0 bases and J 9 bases, with 12 bases left between them. This CDR3 has 13 residues. In nucleotides, the CDR3 is TGTGCCAGCAGCTTAGCCGGGACGTTCGGGCAGTACTTC. Protein product: CASSLAGTFGQYF.

V is TRBV20-1 and J is TRBJ2-3; D is possibly TRBD1 (6 bases). The germline V and J ends were trimmed by 6 bases and 2 bases, with 18 bases remaining between them. The CDR3 consists of 15 residues. The germline V gene encodes CDR1 DFQATT and CDR2 SNEGSKA (reference sequence). CDR3 DNA sequence: TGCAGTGCCAAACCGGGACACGGATACACAGATACGCAGTATTTT. This codes for CSAKPGHGYTDTQYF.

This clonotype was observed a handful of times. The chain recombines TRBV28 with TRBJ2-7; D remains ambiguous. V was cut by 5 bases and J by 5 bases, with 10 bases left in between. The germline V gene encodes CDR1 MDHEN and CDR2 SYDVKM. The CDR3 runs to 12 residues. The DNA of the CDR3 is TGTGCCAGCAGTCTAGTGAGCAACGAGCAGTACTTC. Its protein is CASSLVSNEQYF.

This clonotype has more than one count but fewer than ten. CDR3 loop: CASSPGDRDSGEQYF. CDR3 DNA: TGTGCCAGCAGTCCCGGGGACAGGGATTCTGGCGAGCAGTACTTC. This chain uses TRBV27 with TRBJ2-7, with 9 bases aligning to TRBD1. Trimming removed 5 bases from V and 6 bases from J; junction bases left unmatched: 11. This CDR3 is 15 amino acids long. The germline V gene has CDR1 MNHEY and CDR2 SMNVEV (reference sequence).

The genes are TRBV12-3 or TRBV12-4 and TRBJ1-6, with D tentatively TRBD1 (5 bases). This CDR3 contains 15 residues. V dropped 6 bases and J dropped 0 bases, with 9 bases sitting between them. For the CDR3, the DNA is TGTGCCAGCAGACAGGAGAGCTCCTATAATTCACCCCTCCACTTT. It codes for CASRQESSYNSPLHF.

This clonotype was seen a handful of times. The V gene is TRBV5-1, the J gene TRBJ2-7; D is undetermined. V was trimmed by 0 bases and J by 6 bases, leaving 10 bases between them. CDR3 size: 13 residues. CDR1 and CDR2 (germline): SGHRS, YFSETQ. The CDR3 sequence: CASSLAPHSEQYF. The CDR3, as DNA: TGCGCCAGCAGCTTGGCGCCCCATAGCGAGCAGTACTTC.

The V call is TRBV5-6, the J call TRBJ1-1; tentative D call: TRBD1 (5 bases). The CDR3 runs to 16 residues. Germline CDR1 reads SGHDT; CDR2 reads YYEEEE. V lost 2 bases to trimming and J lost 7 bases, with 21 bases between them. As DNA, the CDR3 is TGTGCCAGCAGCTTTATAGCCCGGGGAAGGGGTATTGAAGCTTTCTTT. This gives the protein CASSFIARGRGIEAFF.

This clonotype was counted ten times or more. The gene calls are TRBV3-1 and TRBJ2-2; D gene unclear. Trimming removed 9 bases from V and 5 bases from J, with 7 bases in between. Germline V gives CDR1 LGHDT, CDR2 YNNKEL (reference sequence). This CDR3 comprises 11 residues. CDR3 region: CASRSTGELFF. The CDR3 DNA reads TGTGCCAGTCGTTCTACCGGGGAGCTGTTTTTT.

This clonotype showed up just a few times. The chain has TRBV5-4 and TRBJ2-3, with 8 bases lining up with TRBD1. The J segment lost 1 base and the V segment lost 1 base, leaving 5 bases of the junction unmatched. The CDR3 sequence is 16 residues long. Germline values: CDR1 SGHNT, CDR2 YYREEE (reference sequence). The CDR3 region has the DNA TGTGCCAGCAGCTTGACGGCGACAGGGGGCACAGATACGCAGTATTTT. As protein: CASSLTATGGTDTQYF.

This clonotype was seen more than once but under ten times. The chain joins TRBV7-9 to TRBJ2-5, with D perhaps matching TRBD2 (5 bases). V was cut by 5 bases and J by 5 bases, with 9 bases left in between. The CDR3 contains 12 residues. CDR1 is SEHNR and CDR2 is FQNEAQ in the germline V gene (reference sequence). The CDR3 here is CASSAEGETQYF. The CDR3 DNA follows: TGTGCCAGCAGCGCCGAGGGCGAGACCCAGTACTTC.

The chain is built from TRBV19 and TRBJ2-4; 9 bases are a match to TRBD1. Germline CDR1 reads LNHDA; CDR2 reads SQIVND (reference sequence). The V gene end was trimmed by 9 bases and the J gene end by 3 bases; junction bases not matched to a gene: 6. The CDR3 is made up of 14 amino acids. The CDR3 is CASNRQGDKNIQYF. The CDR3 bases are TGTGCCAGCAATCGACAGGGGGACAAAAACATTCAGTACTTC. Variable domain in full (rest from reference TRBV19 and TRBJ2-4): DGGITQSPKYLFRKEGQNVTLSCEQNLNHDAMYWYRQDPGQGLRLIYYSQIVNDFQKGDIAEGYSVSREKKESFPLTVTSAQKNPTAFYLCASNRQGDKNIQYFGAGTRLSVL.

The V gene is TRBV7-2, the J gene TRBJ2-3, with 10 bases fitting TRBD1. The J segment lost 4 bases and the V segment lost 4 bases, leaving 5 bases of the junction unmatched. Germline CDR1 and CDR2: SGHTA and FQGNSA. This CDR3 comprises 15 residues. CDR3 sequence: CASSSRDRGSDTQYF. The CDR3 region has the DNA TGTGCCAGCAGCTCCCGGGACAGGGGCTCAGATACGCAGTATTTT.